This entry features one TCR beta chain sequence. Its target is not known. With template switching, a universal primer site was added, and the cDNA carried unique molecular identifiers. From the 5' RACE reads, TCRdb called clonotypes with MiXCR, one entry per CDR3 protein. Among under 250,000 distinct CDR3 sequences listed, roughly 9.4% were seen once. The entry originates in a study of identical twins. Notes on the study in general: Invariant MAIT and iNKT cells are populations that could partly confound zero-insertion analyses. Models came in too low on out-of-frame TCR alpha sharing in monozygotic twins. The study reached conclusions through statistical analysis that was cross-sectional, not following the same donors.

The germline V and J ends were trimmed by 5 bases and 7 bases, with 18 bases remaining between them. This CDR3 is built from 15 residues. Per germline, CDR1 MNHEY and CDR2 SVGAGI. Sequencing used memory (CD45RO+) T cells sorted from blood. This clonotype was sampled from a woman younger than 35 in good health. The chain uses TRBV6-5 and TRBJ2-1; a weak D match, TRBD2 (6 bases). CDR3 nucleotides: TGTGCCAGCAGTCACGGGACTCCCGGTGGGAATGAGCAGTTCTTC. This translates into CASSHGTPGGNEQFF.